The 8 T cell receptor beta chains in this list originate from one sample, sequenced in a study of cytomegalovirus exposure and HLA in healthy donors. Data came from immunoSEQ multiplex PCR; TCRdb stores just in-frame clones and leaves some out. The sample includes about 92,000 clones, approximately 93% seen only once; the top ten take 1.1%. The sequencing input was PBMCs. These receptors all stem from a woman aged 30 to 39 in good health and CMV-seropositive.

This sequence joins TRBV7-9 and TRBJ2-7; 11 nucleotides agree with TRBD2. Germline V gene lookup returns CDR1 SEHNR and CDR2 FQNEAQ (reference sequence). The CDR3 covers 16 residues. The V segment lost 0 bases and the J segment 3 bases; nucleotides outside the gene matches: 4. The CDR3 reads CASSLATGTSGYEQYF. The CDR3 region has the DNA TGTGCCAGCAGCTTAGCGACAGGGACTAGCGGCTACGAGCAGTACTTC.

This clone has just a few counts. V gene TRBV2 combines with J gene TRBJ1-1; TRBD1 is a possible D gene (6 bases). This CDR3 has 14 residues. Per the germline V gene, CDR1 is SNHLY and CDR2 is FYNNEI. The V and J ends lost 4 bases and 0 bases respectively, with 9 bases between them. In nucleotides, the CDR3 is TGTGCCAGCAGTGCCAGGGGCATGAACACTGAAGCTTTCTTT. Translating gives CASSARGMNTEAFF.

The chain is built from TRBV25-1 and TRBJ2-5, with unresolved D. V lost 3 bases to trimming and J lost 2 bases, with 10 bases between them. This CDR3 has 14 amino acids. Germline CDR1 reads MGHDK; CDR2 reads SYGVNS. The CDR3 DNA sequence: TGTGCCAGCAGTGAGGCGGAACTTCAAGAGACCCAGTACTTC. This sequence encodes CASSEAELQETQYF.

The V and J genes are TRBV30 and TRBJ2-7; tentatively, D is TRBD2 (6 bases). The CDR3 consists of 14 residues. The germline V gene encodes CDR1 GTSNPN and CDR2 SVGIG (reference sequence). Trimming removed 4 bases at V and 0 bases at J, with 13 bases between. The CDR3 DNA reads as TGTGCCTGGAAGGCTCGGGGGTTCTCCTACGAGCAGTACTTC. Translated, it gives CAWKARGFSYEQYF.

This chain uses TRBV7-2 with TRBJ2-1; the match to TRBD1 covers 7 bases. V dropped 6 bases and J dropped 7; count of bases not matched to a gene: 12. The CDR3 runs 15 residues. Germline CDR1 is SGHTA and CDR2 is FQGNSA. The CDR3 DNA reads TGTGCCAGCAGATCAACCGGGACAGCGGTTAATGAGCAGTTCTTC. Protein sequence: CASRSTGTAVNEQFF.

The chain links TRBV7-8 to TRBJ2-5, with a weak D call TRBD1 (5 bases). V was cut by 1 base and J by 2 bases, with 11 bases left in between. The CDR3 covers 15 residues. Germline-derived CDR1 and CDR2 are SGHVS and FQNEAQ. CDR3 nucleotide sequence: TGTGCCAGCAGCTTAGGCGGCAGGGCACAAGAGACCCAGTACTTC. Translation gives CASSLGGRAQETQYF. The full variable domain, rest sourced from reference TRBV7-8 and TRBJ2-5, is GAGVSQSPRYKVAKRGQDVALRCDPISGHVSLFWYQQALGQGPEFLTYFQNEAQLDKSGLPSDRFFAERPEGSVSTLKIQRTQQEDSAVYLCASSLGGRAQETQYFGPGTRLLVL.

The chain combines TRBV5-4 with TRBJ1-4, with 9 bases fitting TRBD1. The junction had 10 bases not matched to a gene; V was cut back by 6 bases and J by 10 bases. In germline, CDR1 is SGHNT, CDR2 YYREEE (reference sequence). This CDR3 has 14 amino acids. The CDR3 spells CASTVDRGKVKLFF. CDR3 DNA sequence: TGTGCCAGCACCGTAGACAGGGGGAAAGTAAAACTGTTTTTT.

V is TRBV7-2 and J is TRBJ2-7, with 11 bases identical to TRBD2. V lost 1 base, J lost 0 bases, and 5 bases stayed unmatched. The CDR3 contains 17 residues. The V gene's germline CDR1 is SGHTA and CDR2 FQGNSA. This CDR3 reads CASSLGLAGRPSYEQYF. The CDR3 DNA reads as TGTGCCAGCAGCTTAGGACTAGCGGGACGACCCTCCTACGAGCAGTACTTC.